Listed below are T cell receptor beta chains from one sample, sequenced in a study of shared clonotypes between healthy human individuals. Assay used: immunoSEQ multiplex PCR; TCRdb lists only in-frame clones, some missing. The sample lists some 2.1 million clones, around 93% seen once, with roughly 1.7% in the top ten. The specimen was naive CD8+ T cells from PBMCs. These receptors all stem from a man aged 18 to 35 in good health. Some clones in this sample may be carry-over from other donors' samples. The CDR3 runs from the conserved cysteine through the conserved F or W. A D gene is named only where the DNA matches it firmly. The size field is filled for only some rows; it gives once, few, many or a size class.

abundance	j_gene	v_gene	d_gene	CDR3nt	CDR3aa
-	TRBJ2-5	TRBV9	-	TGTGCCAGCAGCGGGGGGTCGCTGGAGACCCAGTACTTC	CASSGGSLETQYF
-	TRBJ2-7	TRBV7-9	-	TGTGCCAGCAGCTTTGGTGGCTCCTACGAGCAGTACTTC	CASSFGGSYEQYF
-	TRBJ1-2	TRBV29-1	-	TGCAGCGTGCCCGGGACGGGCACGTATGGCTACGCCTTC	CSVPGTGTYGYAF
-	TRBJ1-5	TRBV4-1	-	TGCGCCAGCAGCCAAATGCCCCCCGGGGGCTGGAATCAGCCCCAGCATTTT	CASSQMPPGGWNQPQHF
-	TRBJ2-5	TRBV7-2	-	TGTGCCAGCAGCGTAATGGAGACCCAGTACTTC	CASSVMETQYF
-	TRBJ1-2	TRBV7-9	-	TGTGCCAGCAGCCTCGGACAGCCCCACTATGGCTACACCTTC	CASSLGQPHYGYTF
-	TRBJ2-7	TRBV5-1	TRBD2	TGCGCCAGCAGTACTAGCGGTTCCTACGAGCAGTACTTC	CASSTSGSYEQYF
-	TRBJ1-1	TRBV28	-	TGTGCCAGCAGTTTTAGGTTTGGGCCAATGAACACTGAAGCTTTCTTT	CASSFRFGPMNTEAFF
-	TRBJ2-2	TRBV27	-	TGTGCCAGCAGTCTCGGGACGGGAACCAACACCGGGGAGCTGTTTTTT	CASSLGTGTNTGELFF
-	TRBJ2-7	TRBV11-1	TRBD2	TGTGCCAGCAGCTCCCTAGCGGGGAGCTTCTACGAGCAGTACTTC	CASSSLAGSFYEQYF
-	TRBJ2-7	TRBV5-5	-	TGTGCCAGCAGCCCCCCGGGACCATCTCGAGCCTACGAGCAGTACTTC	CASSPPGPSRAYEQYF
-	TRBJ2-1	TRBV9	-	TGTGCCAGCAGCGTAGCTACACAGCGGAATGAGCAGTTCTTC	CASSVATQRNEQFF
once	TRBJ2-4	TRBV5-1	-	TGCGCCAGCAGCCCCACCCTAGGAGGTACCAAAAACATTCAGTACTTC	CASSPTLGGTKNIQYF
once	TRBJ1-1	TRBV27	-	TGTGCCAGCAGCTTACATCTTGGCAGGGAGATGAACACTGAAGCTTTCTTT	CASSLHLGREMNTEAFF
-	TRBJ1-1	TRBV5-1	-	TGCGCCAGCCGAGCCCCATTTGGGAAAACTGAAGCTTTCTTT	CASRAPFGKTEAFF
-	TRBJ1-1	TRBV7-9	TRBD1	TGTGCCAGCAGCCCTCAGACAGGGTTGGCCACTGAAGCTTTCTTT	CASSPQTGLATEAFF
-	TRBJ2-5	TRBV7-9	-	TGTGCCAGCAGCCCACCCGAGCTAGCTGCGGAGACCCAGTACTTC	CASSPPELAAETQYF
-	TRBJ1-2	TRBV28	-	TGTGCCAGCAGCCAATACCCGGCCAGCCGCTACACCTTC	CASSQYPASRYTF
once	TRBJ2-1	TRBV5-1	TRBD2	TGCGCCAGCAGCTCCCGGACTAGCGGGAGCCTTCACAATGAGCAGTTCTTC	CASSSRTSGSLHNEQFF
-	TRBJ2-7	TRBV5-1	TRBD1	TGCGCCAGCAGACCGGGACAGGGGGACTACGAGCAGTACTTC	CASRPGQGDYEQYF
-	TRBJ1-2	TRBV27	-	TGTGCCAGCAGTAAGACAGGTTTGGAGTATGGCTACACCTTC	CASSKTGLEYGYTF
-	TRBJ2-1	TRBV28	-	TGTGCCAGCAGCCGTACCCCTGATTCTGTCCGCCGCCACAATGAGCAGTTCTTC	CASSRTPDSVRRHNEQFF
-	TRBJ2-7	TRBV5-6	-	TGTGCCAGCAGCTTGGGGTCAGGCTACGAGCAGTACTTC	CASSLGSGYEQYF
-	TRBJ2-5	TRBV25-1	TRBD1	TGTGCCAGCAGATTGCTACAGGGGGATGGACGGGAGACCCAGTACTTC	CASRLLQGDGRETQYF
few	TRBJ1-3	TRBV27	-	TGTGCCAGCAGTTTAAGTTCCTCTGGAAACACCATATATTTT	CASSLSSSGNTIYF
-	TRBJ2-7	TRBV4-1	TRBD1	TGCGCCAGCAGCCATGATCGGACCGGGACAGGGCTGAACGAGCAGTACTTC	CASSHDRTGTGLNEQYF
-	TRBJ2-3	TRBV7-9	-	TGTGCCAGCAGCCCCGACTCTACACTCCCCACAGATACGCAGTATTTT	CASSPDSTLPTDTQYF
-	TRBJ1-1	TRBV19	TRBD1	TGTGCCAGTAGTATGAAGGACAGGGGGAACACTGAAGCTTTCTTT	CASSMKDRGNTEAFF
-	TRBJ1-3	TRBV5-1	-	TGCGCCAGCAGCGCAGAGACAGTGGTCGCTTTGGGCCCTGGAAACACCATATATTTT	CASSAETVVALGPGNTIYF
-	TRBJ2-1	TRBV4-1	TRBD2	TGCGCCAGCAGCCAAGCCCCGACTAGCGCGTACAATGAGCAGTTCTTC	CASSQAPTSAYNEQFF
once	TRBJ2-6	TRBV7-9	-	TGTGCCAGCAGCCAAGATCTCTCTGGGGCCAACGTCCTGACTTTC	CASSQDLSGANVLTF
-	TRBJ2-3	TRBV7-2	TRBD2	TGTGCCAGCAGCTACTACCTCACCGGGACTAGTGGAGCAGATACGCAGTATTTT	CASSYYLTGTSGADTQYF
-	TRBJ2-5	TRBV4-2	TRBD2	TGTGCCAGCAGCCACTTGCAACTAGCGGGAGCGTGGGGGTCCGGGGAGACCCAGTACTTC	CASSHLQLAGAWGSGETQYF
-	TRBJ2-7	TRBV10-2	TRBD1	TGCGCCAGCAGTGAAGGGGTACAGGGGCTCTCCTACGAGCAGTACTTC	CASSEGVQGLSYEQYF
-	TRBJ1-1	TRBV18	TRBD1	TGTGCCAGCTCAGCAGTCCGGGACAGGGGAACGGGGACTGAAGCTTTCTTT	CASSAVRDRGTGTEAFF